These T cell receptor beta chains were read from a single sample in a study of CD8 T cells in Susac syndrome. TCRdb recomputed calls from the immunoSEQ multiplex PCR reads with MiXCR, one row per CDR3 protein. Of about 200,000 distinct CDR3 sequences in the sample, 90% to 95% were seen once. The source material was CD4+ T cells from PBMCs. The receptors stem from a human donor with multiple sclerosis. The CDR3 runs from the conserved cysteine through the conserved F or W. The order of the fields is CDR3 length, D gene, clone size, V gene, J gene, CDR3 protein, CDR3 DNA. D genes are given only for firm matches. Expanded clones get a size class; other rows say once, few or many, or leave the size out.

CDR3 length: 12; D gene: .; clone size: few; V gene: TRBV7-2; J gene: TRBJ2-1; CDR3 protein: CASSPTSLRGFF; CDR3 DNA: TGTGCCAGCAGTCCTACATCCCTCCGTGGATTCTTC
CDR3 length: 15; D gene: TRBD1; clone size: once; V gene: TRBV5-6; J gene: TRBJ2-5; CDR3 protein: CASSLDTGGQETQYF; CDR3 DNA: TGTGCCAGCAGCTTGGATACAGGGGGCCAAGAGACCCAGTACTTC
CDR3 length: 14; D gene: .; clone size: few; V gene: TRBV9; J gene: TRBJ2-3; CDR3 protein: CASSVASRTDTQYF; CDR3 DNA: TGTGCCAGCAGCGTGGCTTCCCGCACAGATACGCAGTATTTT
CDR3 length: 12; D gene: .; clone size: .; V gene: TRBV29-1; J gene: TRBJ1-2; CDR3 protein: CSVDEWGYGYTF; CDR3 DNA: TGCAGCGTTGATGAGTGGGGGTATGGCTACACCTTC
CDR3 length: 14; D gene: .; clone size: .; V gene: TRBV15; J gene: TRBJ2-1; CDR3 protein: CATSGRNRVNEQFF; CDR3 DNA: TGTGCCACCAGCGGGCGGAACAGGGTGAATGAGCAGTTCTTC
CDR3 length: 15; D gene: .; clone size: .; V gene: TRBV29-1; J gene: TRBJ2-1; CDR3 protein: CSAANPPYDGNEQFF; CDR3 DNA: TGCAGCGCTGCCAACCCCCCTTATGATGGGAATGAGCAGTTCTTC
CDR3 length: 20; D gene: TRBD2; clone size: .; V gene: TRBV15; J gene: TRBJ2-1; CDR3 protein: CATSGPTSGETKISYNEQFF; CDR3 DNA: TGTGCCACCAGCGGACCGACTAGCGGGGAAACTAAGATCTCCTACAATGAGCAGTTCTTC
CDR3 length: 15; D gene: .; clone size: .; V gene: TRBV29-1; J gene: TRBJ1-1; CDR3 protein: CSATKSQTGGTEAFF; CDR3 DNA: TGCAGCGCAACCAAATCTCAGACCGGGGGCACTGAAGCTTTCTTT
CDR3 length: 12; D gene: .; clone size: few; V gene: TRBV20-1; J gene: TRBJ2-7; CDR3 protein: CSARGSSYEQYF; CDR3 DNA: TGCAGTGCTCGGGGGAGCTCCTACGAGCAGTACTTC
CDR3 length: 17; D gene: TRBD2; clone size: .; V gene: TRBV20-1; J gene: TRBJ2-7; CDR3 protein: CSAPSLLLAGGSYEQYF; CDR3 DNA: TGCAGTGCCCCCTCTCTCCTCCTAGCGGGAGGGAGCTACGAGCAGTACTTC
CDR3 length: 13; D gene: .; clone size: .; V gene: TRBV9; J gene: TRBJ1-2; CDR3 protein: CASSPQQPYGYTF; CDR3 DNA: TGTGCCAGCAGCCCACAACAGCCATATGGCTACACCTTC
CDR3 length: 11; D gene: TRBD2; clone size: .; V gene: TRBV2; J gene: TRBJ2-5; CDR3 protein: CATSGEETQYF; CDR3 DNA: TGTGCCACTAGCGGGGAAGAGACCCAGTACTTC